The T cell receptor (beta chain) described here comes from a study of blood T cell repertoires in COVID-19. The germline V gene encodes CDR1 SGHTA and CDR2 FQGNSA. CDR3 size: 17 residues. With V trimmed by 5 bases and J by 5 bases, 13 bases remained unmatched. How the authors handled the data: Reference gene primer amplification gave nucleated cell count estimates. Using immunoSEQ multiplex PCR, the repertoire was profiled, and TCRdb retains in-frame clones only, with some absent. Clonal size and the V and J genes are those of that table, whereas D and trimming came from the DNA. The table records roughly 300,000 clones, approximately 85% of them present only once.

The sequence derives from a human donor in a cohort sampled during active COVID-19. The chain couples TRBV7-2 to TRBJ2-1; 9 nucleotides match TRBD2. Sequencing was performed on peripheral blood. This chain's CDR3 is CASSPTPMTSGDNEQFF. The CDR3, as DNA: TGTGCCAGCAGCCCCACCCCTATGACTAGCGGTGACAATGAGCAGTTCTTC. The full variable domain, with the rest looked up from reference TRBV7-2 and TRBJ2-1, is GAGVSQSPSNKVTEKGKDVELRCDPISGHTALYWYRQSLGQGLEFLIYFQGNSAPDKSGLPSDRFSAERTGGSVSTLTIQRTQQEDSAVYLCASSPTPMTSGDNEQFFGPGTRLTVL.